The 5 T cell receptor beta chains below all came from one sample that was sequenced in a study of cytomegalovirus exposure and HLA in healthy donors. PCR primers comprised 60 Vbeta and 13 Jbeta primers. Clones were sequenced by immunoSEQ multiplex PCR, and TCRdb holds only the in-frame ones, with some missing. Here the sample table reports fewer than 45,000 clones. The sample was PBMCs. Every receptor here comes from a woman in her 30s in good health and CMV-seronegative.

The V gene is TRBV2, the J gene TRBJ1-4; D is uncertain. Trimming left V 5 bases short and J 0 bases short, with 10 bases between. CDR1 is SNHLY, CDR2 FYNNEI, per germline. This CDR3 has 15 residues. The CDR3 sequence is CASSQESATNEKLFF. CDR3 coding DNA: TGTGCCAGCAGTCAAGAGAGTGCAACTAATGAAAAACTGTTTTTT. Variable domain in full (rest from reference TRBV2 and TRBJ1-4): EPEVTQTPSHQVTQMGQEVILRCVPISNHLYFYWYRQILGQKVEFLVSFYNNEISEKSEIFDDQFSVERPDGSNFTLKIRSTKLEDSAMYFCASSQESATNEKLFFGSGTQLSVL.

This chain connects TRBV18 to TRBJ1-2; no reliable D call. The germline CDR1 and CDR2 sequences are KGHSH and LQKENI. This CDR3 has 13 residues. Trimming took off 3 bases at V and 5 bases at J, with 10 bases between the two ends. The CDR3 spells CASSPARSYGYTF. In DNA form, the CDR3 reads TGTGCCAGCTCACCCGCGCGGTCATATGGCTACACCTTC.

The J gene is TRBJ2-7, the V gene TRBV19, with 7 bases fitting TRBD2. CDR1 and CDR2 from the germline V gene are LNHDA and SQIVND (reference sequence). This CDR3 is built from 15 residues. Trimming took 3 bases from V and 3 from J; bases not matched to a gene: 8. The CDR3, as DNA: TGTGCCAGTAGTATGGCGAGCGGGACCGACTACGAGCAGTACTTC. It specifies CASSMASGTDYEQYF.

This rearrangement joins TRBV6-5 to TRBJ2-7, with TRBD2 identical over 10 bases. The CDR3 sequence is 16 residues long. The V and J ends lost 4 bases and 2 bases, in that order; junction bases with no gene match: 8. The germline V gene has CDR1 MNHEY and CDR2 SVGAGI. The CDR3 reads CASSSSSSGSPYEQYF. Written as DNA, the CDR3 is TGTGCCAGCAGTTCCTCCTCTAGCGGGAGCCCCTACGAGCAGTACTTC.

This chain joins TRBV25-1 and TRBJ1-2, with D hard to call. CDR1 and CDR2 from the germline V gene are MGHDK and SYGVNS. The CDR3 runs to 12 residues. The germline V and J ends were trimmed by 2 bases and 6 bases, with 7 bases remaining between them. The CDR3 spells CASSEPRHGYTF. CDR3 DNA sequence: TGTGCCAGCAGTGAACCCAGGCATGGCTACACCTTC.